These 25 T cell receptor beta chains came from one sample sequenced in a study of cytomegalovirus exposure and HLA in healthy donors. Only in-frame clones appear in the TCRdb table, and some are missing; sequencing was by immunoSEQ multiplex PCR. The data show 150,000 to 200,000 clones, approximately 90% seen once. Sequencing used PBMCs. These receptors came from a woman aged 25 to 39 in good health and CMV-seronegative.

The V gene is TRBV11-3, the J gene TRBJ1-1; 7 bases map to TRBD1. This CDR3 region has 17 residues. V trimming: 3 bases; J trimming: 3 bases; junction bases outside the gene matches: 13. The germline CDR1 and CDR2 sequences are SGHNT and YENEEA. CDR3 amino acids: CASSLFGTVVWYTEAFF. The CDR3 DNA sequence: TGTGCCAGCAGCTTGTTCGGGACAGTCGTTTGGTACACTGAAGCTTTCTTT. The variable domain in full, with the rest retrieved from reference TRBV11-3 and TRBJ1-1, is EAGVVQSPRYKIIEKKQPVAFWCNPISGHNTLYWYLQNLGQGPELLIRYENEEAVDDSQLPKDRFSAERLKGVDSTLKIQPAELGDSAVYLCASSLFGTVVWYTEAFFGQGTRLTVV.

DNA for the CDR3: TGCGCCAGCAGCCCGACCCGGGAGGGCACTGAAGCTTTCTTT. Translation: CASSPTREGTEAFF. The J gene is TRBJ1-1, the V gene TRBV4-3, with D uncertain. Germline CDR1 is LGHNA and CDR2 is YSLEER. Between the trimmed V and J ends, which lost 4 bases and 4 bases, there was a span of 13 bases. CDR3 length: 14 amino acids.

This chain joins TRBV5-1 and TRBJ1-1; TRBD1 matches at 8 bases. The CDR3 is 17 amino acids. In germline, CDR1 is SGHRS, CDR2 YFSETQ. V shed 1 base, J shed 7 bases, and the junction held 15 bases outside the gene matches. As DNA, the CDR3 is TGCGCCAGCAGCTTGAGGGTGGCAGGGGGCGCGTTTTTTGAAGCTTTCTTT. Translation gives CASSLRVAGGAFFEAFF.

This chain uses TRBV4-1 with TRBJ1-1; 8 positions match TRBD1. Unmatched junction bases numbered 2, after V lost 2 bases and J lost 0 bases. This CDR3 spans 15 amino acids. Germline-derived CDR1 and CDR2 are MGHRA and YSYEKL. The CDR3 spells CASSQSTGVNTEAFF. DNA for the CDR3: TGCGCCAGCAGCCAATCGACAGGGGTGAACACTGAAGCTTTCTTT.

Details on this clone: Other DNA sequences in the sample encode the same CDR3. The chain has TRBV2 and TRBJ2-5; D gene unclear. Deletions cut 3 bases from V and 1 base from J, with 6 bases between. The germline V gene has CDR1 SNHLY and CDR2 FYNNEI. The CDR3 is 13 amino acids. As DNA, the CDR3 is TGTGCCAGCAGTGACAGGTCCCAAGAGACCCAGTACTTC. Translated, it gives CASSDRSQETQYF.

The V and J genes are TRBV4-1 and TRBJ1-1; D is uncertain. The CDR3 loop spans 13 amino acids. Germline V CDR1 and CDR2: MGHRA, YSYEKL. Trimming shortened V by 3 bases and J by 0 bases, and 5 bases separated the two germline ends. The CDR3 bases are TGCGCCAGCAGCCATACAGTGAACACTGAAGCTTTCTTT. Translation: CASSHTVNTEAFF.

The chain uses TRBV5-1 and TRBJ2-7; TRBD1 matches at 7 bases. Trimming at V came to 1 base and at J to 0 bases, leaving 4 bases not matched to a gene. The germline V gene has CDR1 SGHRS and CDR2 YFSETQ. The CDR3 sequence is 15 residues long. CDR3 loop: CASSLWTGPSYEQYF. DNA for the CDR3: TGCGCCAGCAGCTTGTGGACAGGACCCTCCTACGAGCAGTACTTC.

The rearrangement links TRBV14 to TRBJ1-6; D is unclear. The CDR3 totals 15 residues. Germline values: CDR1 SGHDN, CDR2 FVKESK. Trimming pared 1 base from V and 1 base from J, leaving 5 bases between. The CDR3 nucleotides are TGTGCCAGCAGCCAAGTCAGGTCCTATAATTCACCCCTCCACTTT. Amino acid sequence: CASSQVRSYNSPLHF.

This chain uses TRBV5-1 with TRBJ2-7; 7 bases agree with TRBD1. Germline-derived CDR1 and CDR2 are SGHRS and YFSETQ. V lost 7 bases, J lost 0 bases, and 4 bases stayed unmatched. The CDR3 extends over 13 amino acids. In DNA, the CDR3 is TGCGCCAGCCAGACAGGGTCCTCCTACGAGCAGTACTTC. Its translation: CASQTGSSYEQYF.

CDR3 nucleotides: TGTGCCAGCAGTGCCGGGACAGGGTACAATCAGCCCCAGCATTTT. It is translated as CASSAGTGYNQPQHF. This chain links TRBV2 with TRBJ1-5, with 9 positions matching TRBD1. The CDR3 has 15 amino acids. Trimming at V came to 4 bases and at J to 3 bases, leaving 4 bases not matched to a gene. Looked up from germline, CDR1 is SNHLY and CDR2 is FYNNEI.

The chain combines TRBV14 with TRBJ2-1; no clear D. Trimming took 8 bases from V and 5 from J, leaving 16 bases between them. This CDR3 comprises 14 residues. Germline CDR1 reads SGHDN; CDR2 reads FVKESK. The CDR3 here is CASHVTGSHNEQFF. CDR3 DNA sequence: TGTGCCAGCCACGTAACCGGTAGCCACAATGAGCAGTTCTTC.

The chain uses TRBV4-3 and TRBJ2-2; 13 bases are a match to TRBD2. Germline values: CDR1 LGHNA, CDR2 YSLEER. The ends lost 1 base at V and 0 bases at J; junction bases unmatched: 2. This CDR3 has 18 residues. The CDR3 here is CASSQVGLAGANTGELFF. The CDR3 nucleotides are TGCGCCAGCAGCCAAGTCGGACTAGCGGGGGCGAACACCGGGGAGCTGTTTTTT.

The DNA of the CDR3 is TGCGCCAGCAGCGGGGGGGAGGGCGTCCTGACTTTC. Protein: CASSGGEGVLTF. V and J are TRBV4-1 and TRBJ2-6, with 7 bases that match TRBD2. The germline gives CDR1 MGHRA, CDR2 YSYEKL. The CDR3 extends over 12 amino acids. The junction had 4 bases not matched to a gene; V was cut back by 5 bases and J by 12 bases.

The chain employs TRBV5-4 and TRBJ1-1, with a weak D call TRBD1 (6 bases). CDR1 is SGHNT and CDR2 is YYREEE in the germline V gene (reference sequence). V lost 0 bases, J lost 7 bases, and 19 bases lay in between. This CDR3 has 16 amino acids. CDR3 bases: TGTGCCAGCAGCTTGGTGCTCGCGGCAGGGGCTAGTGAAGCTTTCTTT. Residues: CASSLVLAAGASEAFF. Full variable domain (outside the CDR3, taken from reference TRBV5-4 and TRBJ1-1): ETGVTQSPTHLIKTRGQQVTLRCSSQSGHNTVSWYQQALGQGPQFIFQYYREEENGRGNFPPRFSGLQFPNYSSELNVNALELDDSALYLCASSLVLAAGASEAFFGQGTRLTVV.

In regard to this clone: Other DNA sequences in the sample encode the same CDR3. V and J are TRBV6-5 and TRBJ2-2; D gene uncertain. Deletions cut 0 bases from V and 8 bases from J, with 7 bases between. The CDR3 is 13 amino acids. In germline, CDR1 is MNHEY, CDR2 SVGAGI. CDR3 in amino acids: CASSYSRSGELFF. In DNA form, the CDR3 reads TGTGCCAGCAGTTACTCCCGTTCTGGGGAGCTGTTTTTT.

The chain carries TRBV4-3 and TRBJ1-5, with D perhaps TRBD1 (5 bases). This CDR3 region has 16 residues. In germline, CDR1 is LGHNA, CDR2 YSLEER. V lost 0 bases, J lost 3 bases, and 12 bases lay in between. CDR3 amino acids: CASSQDRTTFNQPQHF. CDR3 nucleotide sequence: TGCGCCAGCAGCCAAGACAGGACAACTTTCAATCAGCCCCAGCATTTT.

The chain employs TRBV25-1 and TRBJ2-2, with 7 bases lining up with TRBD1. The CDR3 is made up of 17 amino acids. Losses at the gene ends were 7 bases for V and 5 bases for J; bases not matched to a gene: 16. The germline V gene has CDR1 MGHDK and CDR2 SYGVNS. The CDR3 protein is CASIDRDQNGKTGELFF. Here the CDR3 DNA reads TGTGCCAGCATCGACAGGGACCAAAATGGCAAAACCGGGGAGCTGTTTTTT.

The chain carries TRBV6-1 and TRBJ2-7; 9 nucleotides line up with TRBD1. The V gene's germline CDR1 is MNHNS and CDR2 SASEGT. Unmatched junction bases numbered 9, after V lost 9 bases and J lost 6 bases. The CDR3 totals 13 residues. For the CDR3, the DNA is TGTGCCAGGGACCCCACAGGGGGCTGCGAGCAGTACTTC. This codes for CARDPTGGCEQYF.

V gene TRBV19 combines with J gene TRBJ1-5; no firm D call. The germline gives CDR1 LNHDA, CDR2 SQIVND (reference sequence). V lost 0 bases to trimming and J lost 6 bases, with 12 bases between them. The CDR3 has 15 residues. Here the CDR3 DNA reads TGTGCCAGTAGTATAGACGACGAGGGAAGTCAGCCCCAGCATTTT. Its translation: CASSIDDEGSQPQHF.

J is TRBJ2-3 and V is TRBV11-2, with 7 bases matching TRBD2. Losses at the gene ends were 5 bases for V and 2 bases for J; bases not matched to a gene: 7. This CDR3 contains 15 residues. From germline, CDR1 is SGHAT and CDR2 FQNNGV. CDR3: CASSHRGGVTDTQYF. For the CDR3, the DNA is TGTGCCAGCAGCCATCGCGGGGGAGTCACAGATACGCAGTATTTT.

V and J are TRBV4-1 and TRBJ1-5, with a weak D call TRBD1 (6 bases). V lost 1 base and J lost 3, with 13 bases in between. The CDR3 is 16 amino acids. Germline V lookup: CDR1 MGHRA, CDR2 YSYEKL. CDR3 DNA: TGCGCCAGCAGCCAAGCAGGGGCCCCGTCCAATCAGCCCCAGCATTTT. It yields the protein CASSQAGAPSNQPQHF.

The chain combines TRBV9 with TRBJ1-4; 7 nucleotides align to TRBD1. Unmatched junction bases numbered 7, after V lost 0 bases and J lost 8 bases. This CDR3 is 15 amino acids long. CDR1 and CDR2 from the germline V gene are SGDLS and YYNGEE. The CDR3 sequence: CASSVGETGKEKLFF. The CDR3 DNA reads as TGTGCCAGCAGCGTAGGAGAGACAGGGAAAGAAAAACTGTTTTTT. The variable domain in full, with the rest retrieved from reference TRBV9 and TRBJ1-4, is DSGVTQTPKHLITATGQRVTLRCSPRSGDLSVYWYQQSLDQGLQFLIQYYNGEERAKGNILERFSAQQFPDLHSELNLSSLELGDSALYFCASSVGETGKEKLFFGSGTQLSVL.

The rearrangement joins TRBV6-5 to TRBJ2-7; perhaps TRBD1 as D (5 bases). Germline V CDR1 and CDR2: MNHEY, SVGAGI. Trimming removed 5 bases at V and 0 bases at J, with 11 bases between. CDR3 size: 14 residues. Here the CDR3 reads CASSQTVYSYEQYF. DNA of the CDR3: TGTGCCAGCAGTCAGACAGTCTACTCCTACGAGCAGTACTTC.

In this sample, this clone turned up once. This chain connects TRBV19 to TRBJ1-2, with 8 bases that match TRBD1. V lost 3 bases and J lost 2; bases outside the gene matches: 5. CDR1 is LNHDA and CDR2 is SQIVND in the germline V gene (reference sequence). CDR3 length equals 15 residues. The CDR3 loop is CASSISGGANYGYTF. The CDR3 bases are TGTGCCAGTAGTATCTCAGGGGGCGCAAACTATGGCTACACCTTC.

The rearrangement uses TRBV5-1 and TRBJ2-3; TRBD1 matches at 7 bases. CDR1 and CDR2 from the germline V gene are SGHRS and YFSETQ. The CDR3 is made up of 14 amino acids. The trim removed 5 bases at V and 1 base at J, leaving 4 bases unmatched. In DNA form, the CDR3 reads TGCGCCAGCAGTTCTGACAGGGGCACAGATACGCAGTATTTT. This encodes CASSSDRGTDTQYF.